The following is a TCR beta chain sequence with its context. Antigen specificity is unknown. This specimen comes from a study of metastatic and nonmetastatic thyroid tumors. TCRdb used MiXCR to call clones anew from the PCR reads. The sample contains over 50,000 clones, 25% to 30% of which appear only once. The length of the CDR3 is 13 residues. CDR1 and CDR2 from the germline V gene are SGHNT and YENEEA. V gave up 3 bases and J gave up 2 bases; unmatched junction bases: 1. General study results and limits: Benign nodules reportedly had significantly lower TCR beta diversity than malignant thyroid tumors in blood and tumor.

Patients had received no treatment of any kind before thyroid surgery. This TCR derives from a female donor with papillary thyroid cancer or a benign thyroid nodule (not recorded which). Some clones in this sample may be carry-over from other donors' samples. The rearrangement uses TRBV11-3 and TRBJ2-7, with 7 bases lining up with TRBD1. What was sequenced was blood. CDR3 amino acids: CASSFGTAYEQYF. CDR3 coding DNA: TGTGCCAGCAGCTTCGGGACAGCCTACGAGCAGTACTTC.